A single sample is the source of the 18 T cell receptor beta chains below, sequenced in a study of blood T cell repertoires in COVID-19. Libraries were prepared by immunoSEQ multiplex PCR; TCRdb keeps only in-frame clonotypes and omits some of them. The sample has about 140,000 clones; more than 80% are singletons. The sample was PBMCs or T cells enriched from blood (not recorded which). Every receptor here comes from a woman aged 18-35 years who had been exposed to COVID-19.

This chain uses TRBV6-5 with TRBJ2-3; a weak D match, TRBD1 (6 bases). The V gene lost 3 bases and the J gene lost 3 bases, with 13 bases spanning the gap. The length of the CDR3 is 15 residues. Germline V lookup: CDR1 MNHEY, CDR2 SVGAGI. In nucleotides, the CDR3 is TGTGCCAGCAGTTATTGGGGACAATCTACAGATACGCAGTATTTT. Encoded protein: CASSYWGQSTDTQYF.

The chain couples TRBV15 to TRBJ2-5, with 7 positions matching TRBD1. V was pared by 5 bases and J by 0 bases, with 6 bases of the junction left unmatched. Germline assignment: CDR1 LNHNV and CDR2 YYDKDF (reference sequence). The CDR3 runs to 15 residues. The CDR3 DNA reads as TGTGCCACCAGCGCCCGGACAGGCCACCAAGAGACCCAGTACTTC. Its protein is CATSARTGHQETQYF.

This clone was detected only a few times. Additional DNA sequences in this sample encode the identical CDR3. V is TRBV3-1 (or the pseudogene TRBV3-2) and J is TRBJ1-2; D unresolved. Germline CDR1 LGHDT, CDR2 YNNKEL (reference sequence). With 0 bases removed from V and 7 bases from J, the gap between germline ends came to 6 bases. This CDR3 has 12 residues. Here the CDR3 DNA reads TGTGCCAGCAGCCAAGATCCCGGTGGCTACACCTTC. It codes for CASSQDPGGYTF.

CDR3 coding DNA: TGTGCCAGCAGCGGAGGAGGGACAGGGGCCTACAATGAGCAGTTCTTC. Translation: CASSGGGTGAYNEQFF. The genes are TRBV11-2 and TRBJ2-1, with 10 bases identical to TRBD1. This CDR3 comprises 16 residues. Germline values: CDR1 SGHAT, CDR2 FQNNGV. The junction had 6 bases not matched to a gene; V was cut back by 5 bases and J by 2 bases.

CDR3: CASSPDRGIGYTF. CDR3 in DNA: TGTGCCAGCTCACCTGACAGGGGGATCGGCTACACCTTC. The chain has TRBV18 and TRBJ1-2; 9 positions agree with TRBD1. The CDR3 loop spans 13 amino acids. The V and J ends lost 3 bases and 8 bases, in that order; junction bases with no gene match: 4. Germline CDR1 KGHSH, CDR2 LQKENI.

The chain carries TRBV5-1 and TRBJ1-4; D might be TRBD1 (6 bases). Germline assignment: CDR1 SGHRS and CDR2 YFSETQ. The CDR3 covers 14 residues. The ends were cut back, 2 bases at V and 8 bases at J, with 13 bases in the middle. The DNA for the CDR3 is TGCGCCAGCAGCTTCCGGGGGGCTGGGGAAAAACTGTTTTTT. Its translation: CASSFRGAGEKLFF.

This chain's CDR3 is CASSGHGESGGYTF. The CDR3 DNA reads as TGTGCCAGCTCCGGTCACGGCGAGTCGGGTGGCTACACCTTC. This rearrangement joins TRBV27 to TRBJ1-2, with unresolved D. V lost 8 bases, J lost 7 bases, and 20 bases lay in between. Germline V gives CDR1 MNHEY, CDR2 SMNVEV (reference sequence). This CDR3 has 14 amino acids.

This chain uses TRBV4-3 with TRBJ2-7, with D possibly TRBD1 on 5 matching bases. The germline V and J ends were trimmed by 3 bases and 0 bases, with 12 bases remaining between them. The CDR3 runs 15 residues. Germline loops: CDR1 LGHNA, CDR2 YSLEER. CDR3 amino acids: CASSHSRTNSYEQYF. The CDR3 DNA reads TGCGCCAGCAGCCATTCAAGGACAAACTCCTACGAGCAGTACTTC.

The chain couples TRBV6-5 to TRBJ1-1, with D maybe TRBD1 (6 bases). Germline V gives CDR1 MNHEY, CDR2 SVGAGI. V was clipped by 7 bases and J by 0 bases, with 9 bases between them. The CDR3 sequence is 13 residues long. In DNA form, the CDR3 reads TGTGCCAGCACGGGGGGCCTGAACACTGAAGCTTTCTTT. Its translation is CASTGGLNTEAFF.

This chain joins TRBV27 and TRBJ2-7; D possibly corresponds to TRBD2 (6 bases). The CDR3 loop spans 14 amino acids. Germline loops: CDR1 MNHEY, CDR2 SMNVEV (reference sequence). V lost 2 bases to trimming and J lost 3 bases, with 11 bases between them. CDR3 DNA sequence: TGTGCCAGCAGTTTAGGTCAGGGAGGCTACGAGCAGTACTTC. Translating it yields CASSLGQGGYEQYF.

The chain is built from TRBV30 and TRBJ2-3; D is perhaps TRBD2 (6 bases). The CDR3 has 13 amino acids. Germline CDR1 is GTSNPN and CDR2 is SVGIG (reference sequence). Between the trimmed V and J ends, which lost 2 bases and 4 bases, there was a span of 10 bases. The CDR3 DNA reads TGTGCCTGGAGTAAGGGAGGAGCAGATACGCAGTATTTT. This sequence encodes CAWSKGGADTQYF.

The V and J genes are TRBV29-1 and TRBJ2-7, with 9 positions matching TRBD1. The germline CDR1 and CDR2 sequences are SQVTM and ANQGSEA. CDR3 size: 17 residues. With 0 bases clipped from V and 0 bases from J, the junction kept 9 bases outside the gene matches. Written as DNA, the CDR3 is TGCAGCGTTGAAGATCCGGCGGGACAGGGAGTCTCCTACGAGCAGTACTTC. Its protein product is CSVEDPAGQGVSYEQYF.

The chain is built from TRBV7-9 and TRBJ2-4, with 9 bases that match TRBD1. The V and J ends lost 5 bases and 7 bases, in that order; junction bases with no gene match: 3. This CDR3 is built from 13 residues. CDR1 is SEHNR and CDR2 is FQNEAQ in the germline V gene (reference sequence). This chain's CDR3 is CASSLTGGNIQYF. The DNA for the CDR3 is TGTGCCAGCAGCCTGACAGGGGGGAACATTCAGTACTTC.

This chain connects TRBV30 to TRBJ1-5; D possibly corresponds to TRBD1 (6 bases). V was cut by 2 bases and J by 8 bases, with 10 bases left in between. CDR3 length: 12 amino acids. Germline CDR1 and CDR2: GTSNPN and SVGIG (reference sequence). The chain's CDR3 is CAWSLPGEPQHF. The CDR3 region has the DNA TGTGCCTGGAGTCTCCCAGGGGAGCCCCAGCATTTT.

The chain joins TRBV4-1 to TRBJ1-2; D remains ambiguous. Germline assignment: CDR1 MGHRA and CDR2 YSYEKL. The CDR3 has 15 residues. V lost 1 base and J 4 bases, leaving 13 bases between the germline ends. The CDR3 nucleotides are TGCGCCAGCAGCCAAGTGATGGGTCCGGGCTATGGCTACACCTTC. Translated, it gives CASSQVMGPGYGYTF.

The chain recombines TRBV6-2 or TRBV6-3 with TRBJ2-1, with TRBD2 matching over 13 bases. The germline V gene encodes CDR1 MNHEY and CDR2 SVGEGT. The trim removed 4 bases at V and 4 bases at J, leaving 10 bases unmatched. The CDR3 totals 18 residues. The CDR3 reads CASSSLAGGTASYNEQFF. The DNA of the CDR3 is TGTGCCAGCAGTTCACTAGCGGGAGGGACTGCGTCATACAATGAGCAGTTCTTC.

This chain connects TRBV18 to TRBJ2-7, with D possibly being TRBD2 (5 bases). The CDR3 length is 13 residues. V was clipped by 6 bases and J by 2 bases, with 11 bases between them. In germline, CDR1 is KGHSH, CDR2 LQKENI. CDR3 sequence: CASSLDGAYEQYF. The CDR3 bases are TGTGCCAGCTCTTTGGACGGGGCCTACGAGCAGTACTTC.

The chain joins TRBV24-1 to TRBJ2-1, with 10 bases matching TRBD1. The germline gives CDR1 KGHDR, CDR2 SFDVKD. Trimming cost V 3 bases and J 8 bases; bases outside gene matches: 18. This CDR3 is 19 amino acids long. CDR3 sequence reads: CATSDGGGDRQGAWYEQFF. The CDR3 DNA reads TGTGCCACCAGTGATGGTGGGGGGGATAGACAGGGGGCTTGGTATGAGCAGTTCTTC.